This T cell receptor beta chain was recorded in a study of OX40 agonist ivuxolimab in advanced cancers. There are 14 residues in the CDR3. Trimming took 2 bases from V and 3 from J, leaving 11 bases between them. The germline CDR1 and CDR2 sequences are SGHRS and YFSETQ. Clones were read by immunoSEQ multiplex PCR, and TCRdb kept only the in-frame ones, dropping some. This sample carries 92,000 or so clones, 70% to 85% of them seen once, and the ten largest clones take 5.8%. This receptor was obtained from an adult with an advanced solid tumor such as melanoma, head and neck, liver or kidney cancer. The sequences come from CD4+ or CD8+ T cells sorted from blood, collected in a trial of the OX40 agonist ivuxolimab. The V and J genes are TRBV5-1 and TRBJ1-1, with D possibly matching TRBD1 (5 bases). The DNA for the CDR3 is TGCGCCAGCAGCTTTGGTCAGGGATACACTGAAGCTTTCTTT. It is translated as CASSFGQGYTEAFF. The whole variable domain, filled in from reference TRBV5-1 and TRBJ1-1, reads KAGVTQTPRYLIKTRGQQVTLSCSPISGHRSVSWYQQTPGQGLQFLFEYFSETQRNKGNFPGRFSGRQFSNSRSEMNVSTLELGDSALYLCASSFGQGYTEAFFGQGTRLTVV.